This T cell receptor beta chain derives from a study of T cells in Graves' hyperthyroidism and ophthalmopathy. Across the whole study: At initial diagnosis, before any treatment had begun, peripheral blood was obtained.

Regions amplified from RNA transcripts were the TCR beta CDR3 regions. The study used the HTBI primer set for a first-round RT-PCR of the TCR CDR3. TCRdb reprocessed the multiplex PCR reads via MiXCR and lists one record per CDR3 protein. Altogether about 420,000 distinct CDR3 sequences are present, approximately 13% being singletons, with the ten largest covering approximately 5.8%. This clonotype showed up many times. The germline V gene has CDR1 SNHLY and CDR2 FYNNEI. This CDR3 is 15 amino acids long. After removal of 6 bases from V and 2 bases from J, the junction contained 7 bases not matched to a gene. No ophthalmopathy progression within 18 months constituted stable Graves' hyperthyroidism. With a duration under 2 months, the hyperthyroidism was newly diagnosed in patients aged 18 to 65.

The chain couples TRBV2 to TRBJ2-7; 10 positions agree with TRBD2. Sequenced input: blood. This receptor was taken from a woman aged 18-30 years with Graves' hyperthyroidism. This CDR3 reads CASSDASGGAYEQYF. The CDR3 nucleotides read TGTGCCAGCAGCGACGCTAGCGGGGGAGCCTACGAGCAGTACTTC.